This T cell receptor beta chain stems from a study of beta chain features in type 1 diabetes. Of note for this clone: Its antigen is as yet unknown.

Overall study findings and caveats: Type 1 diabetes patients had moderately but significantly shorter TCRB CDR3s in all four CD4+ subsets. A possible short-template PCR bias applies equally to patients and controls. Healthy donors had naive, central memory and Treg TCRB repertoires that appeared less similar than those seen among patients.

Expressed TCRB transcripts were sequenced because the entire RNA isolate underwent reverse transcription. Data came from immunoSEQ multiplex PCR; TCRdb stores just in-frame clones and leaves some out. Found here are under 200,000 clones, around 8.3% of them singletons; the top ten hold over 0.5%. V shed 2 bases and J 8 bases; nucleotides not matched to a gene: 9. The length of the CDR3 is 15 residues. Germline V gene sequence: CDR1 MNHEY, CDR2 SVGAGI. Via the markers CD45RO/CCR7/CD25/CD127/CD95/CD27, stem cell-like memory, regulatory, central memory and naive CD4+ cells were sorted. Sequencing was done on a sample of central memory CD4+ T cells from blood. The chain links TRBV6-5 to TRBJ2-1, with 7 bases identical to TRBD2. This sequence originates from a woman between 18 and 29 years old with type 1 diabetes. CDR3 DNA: TGTGCCAGCAGTTACCAGACTCAGGCGGGGGATGAGCAGTTCTTC. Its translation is CASSYQTQAGDEQFF.